The following is a TCR beta chain sequence with its context. Its antigen is currently unknown. Between the trimmed V and J ends, which lost 6 bases and 7 bases, there was a span of 22 bases. Germline V CDR1 and CDR2: DFQATT, SNEGSKA (reference sequence). The CDR3 totals 14 residues. This record belongs to a study of T-cell reconstitution after alpha-beta-depleted transplantation in children. Study-wide findings and caveats: Alpha-beta T cells about two months after transplant reportedly derived from several hundred expanded graft clones.

Preparation of the TCRbeta library used unique molecular identifiers. TCRdb reprocessed the PCR reads with MiXCR, giving one entry per CDR3 protein. There are some 600,000 distinct CDR3 sequences in the sample; around 13% occur only once, and about 2.2% lies in the top ten. The gene calls are TRBV20-1 and TRBJ2-7; TRBD2 is a possible D gene (6 bases). This sequence was found in a male patient aged 10-17 years who had a stem cell transplant for acute myeloid leukemia, so the T cells may come from the graft donor. Sequenced material: PBMCs, mostly from graft donor cells, taken 360 days after TCRalphabeta/CD19-depleted stem cell transplant. CDR3: CSAMHSGRYVEQYF. For the CDR3, the DNA is TGCAGTGCCATGCATAGCGGCCGGTATGTTGAGCAGTACTTC.